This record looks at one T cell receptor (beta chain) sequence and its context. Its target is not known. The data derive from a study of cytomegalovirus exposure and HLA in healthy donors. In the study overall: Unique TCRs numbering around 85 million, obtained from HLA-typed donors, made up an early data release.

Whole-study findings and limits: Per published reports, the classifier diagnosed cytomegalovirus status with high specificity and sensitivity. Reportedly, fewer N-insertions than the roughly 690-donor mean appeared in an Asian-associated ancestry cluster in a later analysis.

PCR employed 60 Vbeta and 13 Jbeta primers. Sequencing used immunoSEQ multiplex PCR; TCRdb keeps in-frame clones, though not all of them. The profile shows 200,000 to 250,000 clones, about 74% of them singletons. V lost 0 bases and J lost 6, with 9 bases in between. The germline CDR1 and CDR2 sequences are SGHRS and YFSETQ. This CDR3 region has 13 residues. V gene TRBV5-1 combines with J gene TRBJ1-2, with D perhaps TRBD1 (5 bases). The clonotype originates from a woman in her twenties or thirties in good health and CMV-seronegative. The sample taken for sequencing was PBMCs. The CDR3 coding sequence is TGCGCCAGCAGCTTGGGGGGCGAGAATGGCTACACCTTC. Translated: CASSLGGENGYTF. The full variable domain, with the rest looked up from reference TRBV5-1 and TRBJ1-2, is KAGVTQTPRYLIKTRGQQVTLSCSPISGHRSVSWYQQTPGQGLQFLFEYFSETQRNKGNFPGRFSGRQFSNSRSEMNVSTLELGDSALYLCASSLGGENGYTFGSGTRLTVV.